This T cell receptor (beta chain) was captured in a study of Ad26.COV2.S vaccination and SARS-CoV-2 variants. Looking at the study overall: Recipients of Ad26.COV2.S got it intramuscularly, once or twice 56 days apart. Study-wide findings and caveats: Breadth, reportedly substantial, characterized the spike-specific CD8+ and CD4+ T cell responses after vaccination.

Sequencing used immunoSEQ multiplex PCR; TCRdb keeps in-frame clones, though not all of them. This table has fewer than 900,000 clones, 80% to 90% appearing once. The CDR3 runs 16 residues. The germline V gene has CDR1 KGHSH and CDR2 LQKENI. V was trimmed by 3 bases and J by 5 bases, leaving 19 bases between them. Described treatment: some 19 received Ad26.COV2.S at low or high dose, single or two shots; roughly five received placebo; per-sample allocation not given. Sampling occurred on day 63 after the first vaccine or placebo injection. Within Boston, the person who donated was an adult of 18-55 years. Details on this clone: Its antigen is currently unknown.

The receptor comes from a person aged 18 to 65 who received the Ad26.COV2.S COVID-19 vaccine or a placebo. The chain combines TRBV18 with TRBJ2-5, with D perhaps being TRBD1 or TRBD2 (5 bases each). The sequencing used peripheral blood, collected in a trial of Ad26.COV2.S vaccine versus placebo. CDR3 nucleotide sequence: TGTGCCAGCTCACCCCCTGGACTCACACGACAGGAGACCCAGTACTTC. Translating gives CASSPPGLTRQETQYF.